This T cell receptor beta chain comes out of a study of control samples from healthy donors and cancer patients. Germline V gives CDR1 SGHAT, CDR2 FQNNGV. V lost 0 bases and J 2 bases, leaving 13 bases between the germline ends. The CDR3 loop spans 17 amino acids. There are a few counts of this clone. The repertoire was sequenced with immunoSEQ multiplex PCR; TCRdb's copy has only in-frame clones and lacks some. Among around 170,000 clones listed, around 90% were seen once. The chain joins TRBV11-2 to TRBJ2-2, with D unresolved. The sequenced sample was blood. The sequence came from a man aged 30 to 45 in good health. CDR3 in amino acids: CASSLDLDFRNTGELFF. In DNA form, the CDR3 reads TGTGCCAGCAGCTTAGATTTGGATTTCCGTAACACCGGGGAGCTGTTTTTT. The full variable domain, rest sourced from reference TRBV11-2 and TRBJ2-2, is EAGVAQSPRYKIIEKRQSVAFWCNPISGHATLYWYQQILGQGPKLLIQFQNNGVVDDSQLPKDRFSAERLKGVDSTLKIQPAKLEDSAVYLCASSLDLDFRNTGELFFGEGSRLTVL.